The 25 T cell receptor beta chains below all came from one sample that was sequenced in a study of blood T cell repertoires in COVID-19. TCRdb's copy holds only in-frame clones and misses some; the assay was immunoSEQ multiplex PCR. This sample has around 19,000 clones, with around 79% found just once. The material sequenced was peripheral blood. Receptors originate from a man older than 75 with acute or convalescent COVID-19.

This chain links TRBV7-2 with TRBJ2-4; the match to TRBD2 covers 10 bases. Per the germline V gene, CDR1 is SGHTA and CDR2 is FQGNSA. Trimming removed 5 bases from V and 3 bases from J; junction bases left unmatched: 13. The CDR3 has 18 residues. The CDR3 nucleotides read TGTGCCAGCAGCCCCGTGGGTCTAGCGGGAGTGAGCAAAAACATTCAGTACTTC. This gives the protein CASSPVGLAGVSKNIQYF.

In its sample, this clone ranks as medium-sized. The J gene is TRBJ1-1, the V gene TRBV6-1; a weak D match, TRBD1 (6 bases). V was cut by 3 bases and J by 1 base, with 12 bases left in between. Germline CDR1 is MNHNS and CDR2 is SASEGT. The CDR3 length is 15 residues. The CDR3 DNA sequence: TGTGCCAGCAGTGACCAGGGGACATCGAACACTGAAGCTTTCTTT. This codes for CASSDQGTSNTEAFF.

This clone was counted once. J is TRBJ2-1 and V is TRBV2; 11 positions agree with TRBD2. Germline V CDR1 and CDR2: SNHLY, FYNNEI. After removal of 5 bases from V and 0 bases from J, the junction contained 9 bases not matched to a gene. This CDR3 contains 18 residues. For the CDR3, the DNA is TGTGCCAGCAGTCGCATGACTAGCGGGGTCAGCTCCTACAATGAGCAGTTCTTC. Protein: CASSRMTSGVSSYNEQFF.

This clone was recorded a few times. The V and J genes are TRBV5-1 and TRBJ2-7; 7 nucleotides align to TRBD2. The J segment lost 5 bases and the V segment lost 0 bases, leaving 11 bases of the junction unmatched. Germline V gene lookup returns CDR1 SGHRS and CDR2 YFSETQ. The CDR3 has 16 amino acids. For the CDR3, the DNA is TGCGCCAGCAGCTTGGTTCGGGGAGGGCGAACTAACGAGCAGTACTTC. As protein: CASSLVRGGRTNEQYF.

The chain uses TRBV7-2 and TRBJ1-1; unclear D gene. V lost 2 bases and J 2 bases, leaving 6 bases between the germline ends. The germline CDR1 and CDR2 sequences are SGHTA and FQGNSA. This CDR3 has 13 amino acids. The CDR3, as DNA: TGTGCCAGCAGCTTAAATATAAACACTGAAGCTTTCTTT. It translates to CASSLNINTEAFF.

The V call is TRBV10-1, the J call TRBJ2-1, with D perhaps TRBD1 (5 bases). V lost 3 bases and J 4 bases, leaving 13 bases between the germline ends. This CDR3 is built from 15 residues. Germline V CDR1 and CDR2: WNHNN, SYGVQD (reference sequence). The CDR3 here is CASSDQQVAYNEQFF. The CDR3 region has the DNA TGCGCCAGCAGTGACCAACAGGTTGCGTACAATGAGCAGTTCTTC.

The gene calls are TRBV6-2 or TRBV6-3 and TRBJ2-5, with D possibly being TRBD2 (6 bases). This CDR3 has 17 amino acids. The germline V and J ends were trimmed by 6 bases and 3 bases, with 23 bases remaining between them. The germline V gene has CDR1 MNHEY and CDR2 SVGEGT. The CDR3 protein is CASSPKSPGLAEETQYF. The CDR3 DNA follows: TGTGCCAGCAGCCCCAAATCTCCGGGACTGGCGGAAGAGACCCAGTACTTC.

The genes are TRBV4-1 and TRBJ1-2; TRBD1 is a possible D gene (6 bases). The germline V and J ends were trimmed by 0 bases and 9 bases, with 23 bases remaining between them. The germline V gene encodes CDR1 MGHRA and CDR2 YSYEKL. This CDR3 contains 17 residues. The CDR3: CASSQDSAGGAGKRYTF. CDR3 DNA: TGCGCCAGCAGCCAAGATAGCGCCGGGGGGGCGGGAAAACGCTACACCTTC.

There are a few counts of this clone. This chain connects TRBV7-3 to TRBJ2-3; D is possibly TRBD2 (6 bases). Trimming took 4 bases from V and 1 from J, leaving 15 bases between them. The germline CDR1 and CDR2 sequences are SGHTA and FQGTGA. CDR3 length equals 16 residues. In DNA, the CDR3 is TGTGCCAGCAGCTCCGGTCGCGGGAAGGGCACAGATACGCAGTATTTT. It yields the protein CASSSGRGKGTDTQYF.

The chain has TRBV28 and TRBJ1-2; maybe TRBD1 (6 bases). V lost 5 bases to trimming and J lost 4 bases, with 8 bases between them. This CDR3 spans 12 amino acids. Per the germline V gene, CDR1 is MDHEN and CDR2 is SYDVKM. CDR3 coding DNA: TGTGCCAGCAGTCTAGGGGGCTATGGCTACACCTTC. Its protein is CASSLGGYGYTF.

The chain has TRBV3-1 (or the pseudogene TRBV3-2) and TRBJ1-5; 7 bases are a match to TRBD1. The CDR3 extends over 15 amino acids. Germline V gives CDR1 LGHDT, CDR2 YNNKEL (reference sequence). The V gene end was trimmed by 4 bases and the J gene end by 3 bases; junction bases not matched to a gene: 6. CDR3 sequence: CASSRTGDSNQPQHF. The CDR3 nucleotides are TGTGCCAGCAGCCGAACAGGGGACTCCAATCAGCCCCAGCATTTT.

The genes are TRBV24-1 and TRBJ2-1, with 9 bases fitting TRBD2. CDR1 and CDR2 (germline): KGHDR, SFDVKD. The ends lost 0 bases at V and 2 bases at J; junction bases unmatched: 1. This CDR3 spans 16 amino acids. Here the CDR3 reads CATSDLPSGTYNEQFF. The CDR3 DNA reads TGTGCCACCAGTGATTTGCCTAGCGGGACCTACAATGAGCAGTTCTTC.

This clone was seen a handful of times. The chain employs TRBV10-1 and TRBJ2-3, with 9 bases matching TRBD2. Germline V gene sequence: CDR1 WNHNN, CDR2 SYGVQD (reference sequence). V was clipped by 0 bases and J by 6 bases; unmatched bases: 10. The CDR3 has 17 amino acids. CDR3 bases: TGCGCCAGCAGTGAGTCGGTCTCTAGCGGGACCTTGGATACGCAGTATTTT. Its translation: CASSESVSSGTLDTQYF.

This clone has more than one count but fewer than ten. The V call is TRBV6-5, the J call TRBJ1-3; D is undetermined. V gave up 5 bases and J gave up 3 bases, with 11 bases separating them. The CDR3 totals 14 residues. The V gene's germline CDR1 is MNHEY and CDR2 SVGAGI. The CDR3 DNA reads as TGTGCCAGCAGTAGAGAGGTGTATGGAAACACCATATATTTT. It codes for CASSREVYGNTIYF.

The chain employs TRBV12-5 and TRBJ2-5; 12 bases are a match to TRBD1. The CDR3 has 15 amino acids. CDR1 is LGHNT, CDR2 FRNRAP, per germline. J lost 4 bases, V lost 4 bases, and 4 bases had no gene match. DNA for the CDR3: TGTGCTAGTGGTTGGGGGACAGGGGGCGGAGAGACCCAGTACTTC. It specifies CASGWGTGGGETQYF.

This sequence joins TRBV14 and TRBJ2-1, with D perhaps TRBD2 (5 bases). This CDR3 has 16 residues. Trimming took 4 bases from V and 1 from J, leaving 14 bases between them. Germline CDR1 SGHDN, CDR2 FVKESK. The CDR3 DNA is TGTGCCAGCAGCCGGTCGAGGGCGTTATCCTACAATGAGCAGTTCTTC. Translation: CASSRSRALSYNEQFF.

This clone was detected a few times. The V gene is TRBV28, the J gene TRBJ2-3; 10 nucleotides align to TRBD1. Losses at the gene ends were 6 bases for V and 4 bases for J; bases not matched to a gene: 4. The CDR3 is 14 residues long. Per germline, CDR1 MDHEN and CDR2 SYDVKM. CDR3 in DNA: TGTGCCAGCAGAACTGACAGGGGGCCAGATACGCAGTATTTT. It specifies CASRTDRGPDTQYF.

The genes are TRBV6-6 and TRBJ2-1, with a possible D match to TRBD2 (6 bases). Germline lookup yields CDR1 MNHNY and CDR2 SVGAGI (reference sequence). The CDR3 contains 15 residues. The V gene lost 7 bases and the J gene lost 4 bases, with 17 bases spanning the gap. CDR3: CASTDERAGYNEQFF. CDR3 DNA sequence: TGTGCCAGCACTGATGAGCGGGCGGGGTACAATGAGCAGTTCTTC.

The V gene is TRBV28, the J gene TRBJ1-5; 12 nucleotides agree with TRBD1. This CDR3 spans 17 amino acids. The germline CDR1 and CDR2 sequences are MDHEN and SYDVKM. After removal of 5 bases from V and 3 bases from J, the junction contained 8 bases not matched to a gene. The CDR3 DNA sequence: TGTGCCAGCAGTAAGGGGACAGGGGGCAGGGTCAATCAGCCCCAGCATTTT. This gives the protein CASSKGTGGRVNQPQHF.

The chain combines TRBV6-5 with TRBJ2-2; 8 bases line up with TRBD2. Unmatched junction bases numbered 8, after V lost 2 bases and J lost 6 bases. This CDR3 region has 16 residues. Germline assignment: CDR1 MNHEY and CDR2 SVGAGI. The CDR3 coding sequence is TGTGCCAGCAGTTACAACCGGGAGGGCCCTCCCGGGGAGCTGTTTTTT. This codes for CASSYNREGPPGELFF.

This clone was counted once. This sequence joins TRBV9 and TRBJ1-2; no reliable D call. V lost 0 bases and J lost 8, with 14 bases in between. The CDR3 has 14 residues. Germline V gene sequence: CDR1 SGDLS, CDR2 YYNGEE. The CDR3, as DNA: TGTGCCAGCAGCGTAGCTGCCAGCCTACAGGGCTACACCTTC. It encodes CASSVAASLQGYTF.

V gene TRBV3-1 (or the pseudogene TRBV3-2) combines with J gene TRBJ2-2; 12 bases fit TRBD2. Germline V gene lookup returns CDR1 LGHDT and CDR2 YNNKEL (reference sequence). The trim removed 4 bases at V and 5 bases at J, leaving 11 bases unmatched. CDR3 length: 18 amino acids. CDR3 amino acids: CASSLNLASGRDTGELFF. The CDR3 region has the DNA TGTGCCAGCAGCCTCAACCTAGCTAGCGGGAGGGATACCGGGGAGCTGTTTTTT.

This clone was counted only a few times. The chain couples TRBV2 to TRBJ2-3; 9 nucleotides line up with TRBD2. V lost 2 bases and J lost 6; bases outside the gene matches: 9. The CDR3 contains 16 residues. Germline loops: CDR1 SNHLY, CDR2 FYNNEI. The CDR3 loop is CASSEFGREGVDTQYF. The CDR3 coding sequence is TGTGCCAGCAGTGAATTCGGGCGGGAGGGCGTGGATACGCAGTATTTT. Looking up the rest from reference TRBV2 and TRBJ2-3 gives the full variable domain: EPEVTQTPSHQVTQMGQEVILRCVPISNHLYFYWYRQILGQKVEFLVSFYNNEISEKSEIFDDQFSVERPDGSNFTLKIRSTKLEDSAMYFCASSEFGREGVDTQYFGPGTRLTVL.

This chain links TRBV21-1 with TRBJ2-7; the table assigns TRBD1, which was not confirmed against the DNA. TRBV21-1 is tagged as a pseudogene. The CDR3 runs to 18 residues. The CDR3 DNA sequence: TGTGCCAGCAGCGGGGGCAGGGATTATACCCAAGATTCCTACGAGCAGTACGTC. Its translation: CASSGGRDYTQDSYEQYV.

This chain's CDR3 is CASSLARLASGSPDTQYF. For the CDR3, the DNA is TGCGCCAGCAGCTTGGCCCGCCTAGCGAGCGGGAGCCCAGATACGCAGTATTTT. The genes are TRBV5-1 and TRBJ2-3; 8 bases are a match to TRBD2. Germline V gene lookup returns CDR1 SGHRS and CDR2 YFSETQ. The CDR3 extends over 18 amino acids. The V segment lost 0 bases and the J segment 4 bases; nucleotides outside the gene matches: 13.